The rows below give T cell receptor beta chains drawn from one sample of a study of T cells after yellow fever vaccination. Via MiXCR, TCRdb re-called the 5' RACE reads, giving one row per CDR3 protein. Of about 74,000 distinct CDR3 sequences in the sample, roughly 7.4% were seen once. This material consisted of CD8+ T cells sorted from PBMCs, taken more than 4 days after the first yellow fever vaccination. These receptors came from a man aged 18 to 29 who received the YFV17D yellow fever vaccine. CDR3s include the opening cysteine and the closing phenylalanine or tryptophan. Fields, in order: J gene, clone size, CDR3 length, D gene, V gene, CDR3 protein, CDR3 DNA. The D gene is left open where the match is weak. The size of a clone is reported for some rows only, either as once, few or many, or as a class for expanded clones.

j_call: TRBJ1-1; clone_size: many; cdr3_length: 13; d_call: NA; v_call: TRBV7-9; cdr3_aa: CASSRGLNTEAFF; cdr3_nt: TGTGCCAGCTCTCGGGGACTTAACACTGAAGCTTTCTTT
j_call: TRBJ1-6; clone_size: many; cdr3_length: 14; d_call: NA; v_call: TRBV27; cdr3_aa: CASGGSSYNSPLHF; cdr3_nt: TGTGCCAGCGGGGGGAGCTCCTATAATTCACCCCTCCACTTT
j_call: TRBJ2-1; clone_size: few; cdr3_length: 13; d_call: NA; v_call: TRBV7-2; cdr3_aa: CASSLVPGNEQFF; cdr3_nt: TGTGCCAGCAGCTTAGTCCCAGGCAATGAGCAGTTCTTC
j_call: TRBJ2-3; clone_size: NA; cdr3_length: 18; d_call: TRBD2; v_call: TRBV19; cdr3_aa: CASSMGLAGGTPRDTQYF; cdr3_nt: TGTGCCAGTAGTATGGGACTAGCGGGCGGCACCCCCCGGGATACGCAGTATTTT
j_call: TRBJ2-5; clone_size: many; cdr3_length: 14; d_call: NA; v_call: TRBV4-2; cdr3_aa: CASSPYGGRETQYF; cdr3_nt: TGTGCCAGCAGCCCCTACGGGGGGCGAGAGACCCAGTACTTC
j_call: TRBJ2-1; clone_size: few; cdr3_length: 15; d_call: NA; v_call: TRBV15; cdr3_aa: CATSRAGNSANEQFF; cdr3_nt: TGTGCCACCAGCAGAGCGGGGAATAGTGCCAATGAGCAGTTCTTC
j_call: TRBJ2-5; clone_size: NA; cdr3_length: 15; d_call: NA; v_call: TRBV7-9; cdr3_aa: CASSFRMGRQETQYF; cdr3_nt: TGTGCCAGCAGCTTTAGAATGGGGCGGCAAGAGACCCAGTACTTC
j_call: TRBJ2-3; clone_size: NA; cdr3_length: 15; d_call: NA; v_call: TRBV5-1; cdr3_aa: CASSLGSAYTDTQYF; cdr3_nt: TGCGCCAGCAGCTTAGGAAGCGCCTACACAGATACGCAGTATTTT
j_call: TRBJ2-1; clone_size: many; cdr3_length: 15; d_call: TRBD2; v_call: TRBV27; cdr3_aa: CASSFRGLAGDEQFF; cdr3_nt: TGTGCCAGCAGTTTCCGGGGACTAGCGGGGGATGAGCAGTTCTTC
j_call: TRBJ1-1; clone_size: NA; cdr3_length: 15; d_call: NA; v_call: TRBV7-9; cdr3_aa: CASSRYQGPNTEAFF; cdr3_nt: TGTGCCAGCAGCCGCTATCAGGGACCGAACACTGAAGCTTTCTTT
j_call: TRBJ1-6; clone_size: NA; cdr3_length: 19; d_call: NA; v_call: TRBV21-1; cdr3_aa: CASSKEGDFRSSYNSPLHF; cdr3_nt: TGTGCCAGCAGCAAAGAGGGGGACTTTAGGAGCTCCTATAATTCACCCCTCCACTTT
j_call: TRBJ1-5; clone_size: many; cdr3_length: 15; d_call: NA; v_call: TRBV4-1; cdr3_aa: CASSQQGNGNQPQHF; cdr3_nt: TGCGCCAGCAGCCAACAGGGTAATGGCAATCAGCCCCAGCATTTT
j_call: TRBJ2-1; clone_size: few; cdr3_length: 15; d_call: NA; v_call: TRBV20-1; cdr3_aa: CSATPGGGPYNEQFF; cdr3_nt: TGCAGTGCTACCCCCGGAGGGGGTCCCTACAATGAGCAGTTCTTC
j_call: TRBJ2-7; clone_size: NA; cdr3_length: 12; d_call: NA; v_call: TRBV29-1; cdr3_aa: CSVADTGIEQYF; cdr3_nt: TGCAGCGTCGCGGACACCGGAATCGAGCAGTACTTC
j_call: TRBJ2-2; clone_size: many; cdr3_length: 13; d_call: NA; v_call: TRBV27; cdr3_aa: CASSWANTGELFF; cdr3_nt: TGTGCCAGCAGTTGGGCGAACACCGGGGAGCTGTTTTTT
j_call: TRBJ2-4; clone_size: NA; cdr3_length: 16; d_call: NA; v_call: TRBV28; cdr3_aa: CASSPGLRGAKNIQYF; cdr3_nt: TGTGCCAGCAGTCCAGGACTCCGGGGGGCCAAAAACATTCAGTACTTC
j_call: TRBJ1-5; clone_size: few; cdr3_length: 14; d_call: TRBD1; v_call: TRBV20-1; cdr3_aa: CSARTGVSNQPQHF; cdr3_nt: TGCAGTGCTCGGACAGGGGTTAGCAATCAGCCCCAGCATTTT
j_call: TRBJ2-5; clone_size: many; cdr3_length: 13; d_call: NA; v_call: TRBV14; cdr3_aa: CASSQVIEETQYF; cdr3_nt: TGTGCCAGCAGCCAAGTCATAGAAGAGACCCAGTACTTC
j_call: TRBJ2-3; clone_size: many; cdr3_length: 13; d_call: NA; v_call: TRBV7-6; cdr3_aa: CASSALGTDTQYF; cdr3_nt: TGTGCCAGCAGCGCGCTCGGCACAGATACGCAGTATTTT
j_call: TRBJ2-3; clone_size: many; cdr3_length: 16; d_call: TRBD1; v_call: TRBV5-1; cdr3_aa: CASSLARGQGVDTQYF; cdr3_nt: TGCGCCAGCAGCTTGGCCAGGGGACAGGGAGTAGATACGCAGTATTTT
j_call: TRBJ2-5; clone_size: many; cdr3_length: 15; d_call: NA; v_call: TRBV7-9; cdr3_aa: CASSLTRKPQETQYF; cdr3_nt: TGTGCCAGCAGCTTAACCAGGAAACCCCAAGAGACCCAGTACTTC
j_call: TRBJ2-3; clone_size: NA; cdr3_length: 16; d_call: TRBD2; v_call: TRBV6-5; cdr3_aa: CASSYSSSSGGDTQYF; cdr3_nt: TGTGCCAGCAGTTACTCGAGTTCGAGCGGGGGGGATACGCAGTATTTT
j_call: TRBJ2-3; clone_size: few; cdr3_length: 15; d_call: TRBD2; v_call: TRBV12-3/TRBV12-4; cdr3_aa: CASSLLAAPSDTQYF; cdr3_nt: TGTGCCAGCAGTCTTCTAGCGGCCCCGTCGGATACGCAGTATTTT
j_call: TRBJ2-5; clone_size: NA; cdr3_length: 13; d_call: NA; v_call: TRBV4-1; cdr3_aa: CASSQLVQETQYF; cdr3_nt: TGCGCCAGCAGTCAACTAGTTCAAGAGACCCAGTACTTC
j_call: TRBJ1-3; clone_size: NA; cdr3_length: 16; d_call: NA; v_call: TRBV27; cdr3_aa: CASSAAGGLSGNTIYF; cdr3_nt: TGTGCCAGCAGTGCTGCGGGGGGGCTCTCTGGAAACACCATATATTTT
j_call: TRBJ2-2; clone_size: NA; cdr3_length: 17; d_call: NA; v_call: TRBV4-1; cdr3_aa: CASSHQWGGRGTGELFF; cdr3_nt: TGCGCCAGCAGCCACCAATGGGGGGGGCGGGGCACCGGGGAGCTGTTTTTT
j_call: TRBJ2-1; clone_size: many; cdr3_length: 11; d_call: NA; v_call: TRBV4-1; cdr3_aa: CASSQGNEQFF; cdr3_nt: TGCGCCAGCAGCCAGGGGAATGAGCAGTTCTTC
j_call: TRBJ2-1; clone_size: few; cdr3_length: 14; d_call: TRBD1; v_call: TRBV27; cdr3_aa: CASSFSGGPNEQFF; cdr3_nt: TGTGCCAGCAGTTTTTCAGGGGGCCCCAATGAGCAGTTCTTC
j_call: TRBJ1-5; clone_size: NA; cdr3_length: 12; d_call: NA; v_call: TRBV30; cdr3_aa: CAWSDGNQPQHF; cdr3_nt: TGTGCCTGGAGCGACGGCAATCAGCCCCAGCATTTT
j_call: TRBJ2-3; clone_size: NA; cdr3_length: 14; d_call: TRBD1; v_call: TRBV6-2/TRBV6-3; cdr3_aa: CASRTGQGTDTQYF; cdr3_nt: TGTGCCAGCAGGACTGGACAGGGCACAGATACGCAGTATTTT
j_call: TRBJ2-7; clone_size: NA; cdr3_length: 18; d_call: NA; v_call: TRBV11-1; cdr3_aa: CASSSPGGRAKLSYEQYF; cdr3_nt: TGTGCCAGCAGCTCTCCTGGGGGTAGGGCGAAACTTTCCTACGAGCAGTACTTC
j_call: TRBJ1-2; clone_size: few; cdr3_length: 14; d_call: NA; v_call: TRBV5-1; cdr3_aa: CASSAPQGEDGYTF; cdr3_nt: TGCGCCAGCAGCGCCCCCCAGGGAGAAGATGGCTACACCTTC
j_call: TRBJ1-5; clone_size: NA; cdr3_length: 15; d_call: NA; v_call: TRBV6-5; cdr3_aa: CASSYSVSGNQPQHF; cdr3_nt: TGTGCCAGCAGTTACTCCGTCTCCGGCAATCAGCCCCAGCATTTT
j_call: TRBJ2-1; clone_size: NA; cdr3_length: 13; d_call: TRBD1; v_call: TRBV19; cdr3_aa: CASSKDRVNEQFF; cdr3_nt: TGTGCCAGTAGTAAGGACAGGGTGAATGAGCAGTTCTTC
j_call: TRBJ2-7; clone_size: many; cdr3_length: 15; d_call: TRBD1; v_call: TRBV27; cdr3_aa: CASRRTGTGTYEQYF; cdr3_nt: TGTGCCAGCAGGCGAACCGGGACAGGGACCTACGAGCAGTACTTC
j_call: TRBJ2-1; clone_size: NA; cdr3_length: 11; d_call: NA; v_call: TRBV7-9; cdr3_aa: CASSPLRKQFF; cdr3_nt: TGTGCCAGCAGTCCACTACGTAAGCAGTTCTTC
j_call: TRBJ2-3; clone_size: NA; cdr3_length: 17; d_call: TRBD1; v_call: TRBV7-8; cdr3_aa: CASSSLEGQADPDTQYF; cdr3_nt: TGTGCCAGCAGCTCGCTGGAGGGACAGGCGGACCCAGATACGCAGTATTTT
j_call: TRBJ2-5; clone_size: once; cdr3_length: 22; d_call: TRBD1; v_call: TRBV23-1; cdr3_aa: CVSRPIDTEPRDRGGRQETQYF; cdr3_nt: TGCGTCAGCAGACCCATTGATACTGAACCCCGGGACAGGGGCGGGCGGCAAGAGACCCAGTACTTC
j_call: TRBJ2-1; clone_size: few; cdr3_length: 19; d_call: NA; v_call: TRBV5-1; cdr3_aa: CASSLPDRETGRSYNEQFF; cdr3_nt: TGCGCCAGCAGCCTCCCGGACCGTGAGACAGGACGCTCCTACAATGAGCAGTTCTTC
j_call: TRBJ1-1; clone_size: few; cdr3_length: 14; d_call: NA; v_call: TRBV6-2/TRBV6-3; cdr3_aa: CASRQAVQDTEAFF; cdr3_nt: TGTGCCAGCCGACAGGCCGTGCAAGACACTGAAGCTTTCTTT
j_call: TRBJ2-7; clone_size: NA; cdr3_length: 14; d_call: NA; v_call: TRBV5-6; cdr3_aa: CASSPENLPYEQYF; cdr3_nt: TGTGCCAGCAGCCCGGAAAATCTACCCTACGAGCAGTACTTC
j_call: TRBJ2-1; clone_size: many; cdr3_length: 13; d_call: NA; v_call: TRBV20-1; cdr3_aa: CSAVLISYNEQFF; cdr3_nt: TGCAGTGCCGTACTTATTTCCTACAATGAGCAGTTCTTC